This entry describes one T cell receptor beta chain. Its antigen is currently unknown. This could be a read error, since a much larger clone is one nucleotide away. The entry originates in a study of T cell repertoires in cytomegalovirus infection. For the study at large: Indications of both CMV infection and matching HLA type were provided by public TCR beta signatures.

From the reads, TCRdb called clonotypes with MiXCR, one entry per CDR3 protein. The profile shows approximately 500,000 distinct CDR3 sequences, roughly 10% of them singletons. Germline V gene data show CDR1 as SGHTA and CDR2 as FQGTGA. This CDR3 is 16 amino acids long. Whole-study findings and limits: The cumulative frequency of public TCR beta families distinguished individuals who carried CMV together with the relevant HLA. In two of eight donors, the top clonotype was HLA-C-restricted CMV-specific.

The genes are TRBV7-3 and TRBJ2-7, with TRBD2 identical over 7 bases. Near its end, the DNA agrees better with TRBJ2-1, so the J call may be wrong. This clonotype was obtained from a human donor in good health (CMV status not recorded). Some clones in this sample may be carry-over from other donors' samples. The sequencing input was PBMCs. The CDR3 coding sequence is TGTGCCAGCAGCTTAAATGCGGGAGATCCTTACTACGAGCAGTTCTTC. Amino acids: CASSLNAGDPYYEQFF.